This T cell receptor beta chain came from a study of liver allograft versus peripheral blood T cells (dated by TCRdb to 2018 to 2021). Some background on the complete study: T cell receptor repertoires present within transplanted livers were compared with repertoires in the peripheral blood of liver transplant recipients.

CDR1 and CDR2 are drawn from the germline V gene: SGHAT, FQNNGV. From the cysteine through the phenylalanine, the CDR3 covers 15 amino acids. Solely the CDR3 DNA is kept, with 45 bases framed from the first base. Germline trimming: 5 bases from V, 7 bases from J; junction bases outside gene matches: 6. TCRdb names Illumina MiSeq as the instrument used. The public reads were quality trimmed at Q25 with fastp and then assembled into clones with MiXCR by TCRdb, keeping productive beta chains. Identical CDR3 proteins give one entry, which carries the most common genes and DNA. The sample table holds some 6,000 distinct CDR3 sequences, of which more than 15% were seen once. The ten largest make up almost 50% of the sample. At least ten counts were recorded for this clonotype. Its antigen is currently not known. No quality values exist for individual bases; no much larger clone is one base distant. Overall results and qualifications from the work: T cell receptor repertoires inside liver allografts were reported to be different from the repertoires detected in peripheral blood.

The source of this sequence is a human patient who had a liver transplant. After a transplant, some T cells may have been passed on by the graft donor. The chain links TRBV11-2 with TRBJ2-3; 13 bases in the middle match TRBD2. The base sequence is TGTGCCAGCAGCCCAACTAGCGGGAGGGCTCATACGCAGTATTTT. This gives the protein CASSPTSGRAHTQYF.